These T cell receptor beta chains were read from a single sample in a study of T cell responses to AZD1222 COVID-19 vaccine. Only in-frame clones appear in the TCRdb table, and some are missing; sequencing was by immunoSEQ multiplex PCR. Here the sample spans 54,000 or so clones, roughly 90% being singletons. The starting material was peripheral blood, obtained on day 0 of AZD1222 vaccination. All receptors derive from an adult in good health. Each CDR3 is given with its conserved first and last residue. Fields, in order: CDR3 DNA, CDR3 protein, CDR3 length, clone size, J gene, V gene, D gene. D genes are given only for firm matches. Not every row has a clone size; where given, it reads once, few, many or a size class.

CDR3nt: TGTGCCAGCAGCCAAGTCAGTGGTCAGCCCCAGCATTTT
CDR3aa: CASSQVSGQPQHF
len: 13
abundance: once
j_gene: TRBJ1-5
v_gene: TRBV4-2
d_gene: NA

CDR3nt: TGTGCCAGCAGGGGCAGCGGAAACTCTGGAAACACCATATATTTT
CDR3aa: CASRGSGNSGNTIYF
len: 15
abundance: NA
j_gene: TRBJ1-3
v_gene: TRBV6-6
d_gene: NA

CDR3nt: TGTGCCAGCAGCTTGTATCGTAACACTGAAGCTTTCTTT
CDR3aa: CASSLYRNTEAFF
len: 13
abundance: NA
j_gene: TRBJ1-1
v_gene: TRBV5-8
d_gene: NA

CDR3nt: TGCAGCGCCACGACAGGGGTGGAGAACACTGAAGCTTTCTTT
CDR3aa: CSATTGVENTEAFF
len: 14
abundance: NA
j_gene: TRBJ1-1
v_gene: TRBV29-1
d_gene: TRBD1

CDR3nt: TGCAGCGTCCGTGAGGGGACTAGCGGCAATGAGCAGTTCTTC
CDR3aa: CSVREGTSGNEQFF
len: 14
abundance: once
j_gene: TRBJ2-1
v_gene: TRBV29-1
d_gene: TRBD2

CDR3nt: TGTGCCAGCAGCGTGGTCAAAGGGGCGGATGGCTACACCTTC
CDR3aa: CASSVVKGADGYTF
len: 14
abundance: NA
j_gene: TRBJ1-2
v_gene: TRBV9
d_gene: NA

CDR3nt: TGCGCCAGCGCAGGGAGAGAGGGTGAAAAACTGTTTTTT
CDR3aa: CASAGREGEKLFF
len: 13
abundance: NA
j_gene: TRBJ1-4
v_gene: TRBV5-1
d_gene: NA

CDR3nt: TGCAGCGTTGACACGAGCTCGACAGGGGGCCTTTATGGCTACACCTTC
CDR3aa: CSVDTSSTGGLYGYTF
len: 16
abundance: NA
j_gene: TRBJ1-2
v_gene: TRBV29-1
d_gene: TRBD1

CDR3nt: TGTGCCAGTAGTATAAGGAGGGACACTGAAGCTTTCTTT
CDR3aa: CASSIRRDTEAFF
len: 13
abundance: NA
j_gene: TRBJ1-1
v_gene: TRBV19
d_gene: NA

CDR3nt: TGTGCCAGCAGCTTAGGGGCGTCCACAGATACGCAGTATTTT
CDR3aa: CASSLGASTDTQYF
len: 14
abundance: NA
j_gene: TRBJ2-3
v_gene: TRBV7-3
d_gene: NA

CDR3nt: TGTGCCAGCAGGCAAGCGGGAGGGTCCGAGCAGTACTTC
CDR3aa: CASRQAGGSEQYF
len: 13
abundance: NA
j_gene: TRBJ2-7
v_gene: TRBV6-5
d_gene: TRBD2

CDR3nt: TGTGCCAGCAGTTCCCTAGTGGGCCGCACAGATACGCAGTATTTT
CDR3aa: CASSSLVGRTDTQYF
len: 15
abundance: NA
j_gene: TRBJ2-3
v_gene: TRBV7-2
d_gene: NA

CDR3nt: TGTGCCAGCAGCCCCGCCCCCCAAGGCTCCTACAATGAGCAGTTCTTC
CDR3aa: CASSPAPQGSYNEQFF
len: 16
abundance: NA
j_gene: TRBJ2-1
v_gene: TRBV4-2
d_gene: NA

CDR3nt: TGTGCCAGCAATGGACAGGGGCCTTCGGATGAGCAGTTCTTC
CDR3aa: CASNGQGPSDEQFF
len: 14
abundance: NA
j_gene: TRBJ2-1
v_gene: TRBV6-5
d_gene: TRBD1

CDR3nt: TGTGCCAGCAGTGATCAGGGAAATACTGAAGCTTTCTTT
CDR3aa: CASSDQGNTEAFF
len: 13
abundance: NA
j_gene: TRBJ1-1
v_gene: TRBV6-1
d_gene: NA

CDR3nt: TGTGCCAGCAGTGAGAGGGGATCCTATAATTCACCCCTCCACTTT
CDR3aa: CASSERGSYNSPLHF
len: 15
abundance: NA
j_gene: TRBJ1-6
v_gene: TRBV6-1
d_gene: NA

CDR3nt: TGTGCCAGCTCACCAGTTAGCGCAGGGATAAGCGGAGATGGCTACACCTTC
CDR3aa: CASSPVSAGISGDGYTF
len: 17
abundance: NA
j_gene: TRBJ1-2
v_gene: TRBV18
d_gene: NA

CDR3nt: TGCGCCAGCAGCCAAGATCCGGGTAGCGGTGGGTTTTCCTACAATGAGCAGTTCTTC
CDR3aa: CASSQDPGSGGFSYNEQFF
len: 19
abundance: once
j_gene: TRBJ2-1
v_gene: TRBV4-1
d_gene: NA

CDR3nt: TGTGCCAGCAGCTTGGATAGCAATTCACCCCTCCACTTT
CDR3aa: CASSLDSNSPLHF
len: 13
abundance: once
j_gene: TRBJ1-6
v_gene: TRBV5-4
d_gene: NA

CDR3nt: TGTGCCAGCAGCCCCCGCTGGGGGGGAGGGAACAATGAGCAGTTCTTC
CDR3aa: CASSPRWGGGNNEQFF
len: 16
abundance: NA
j_gene: TRBJ2-1
v_gene: TRBV3-1/TRBV3-2
d_gene: TRBD2

CDR3nt: TGTGCCAGCAGCCTGTCCCCACTAGCGTCGTACGAGCAGTACTTC
CDR3aa: CASSLSPLASYEQYF
len: 15
abundance: NA
j_gene: TRBJ2-7
v_gene: TRBV7-2
d_gene: TRBD2

CDR3nt: TGCGCCAGCAGCTTGGACGGTGGGTCCCAATCCTACGAGCAGTACTTC
CDR3aa: CASSLDGGSQSYEQYF
len: 16
abundance: NA
j_gene: TRBJ2-7
v_gene: TRBV5-1
d_gene: NA

CDR3nt: TGTGCCAGCAACAGGGACAACAATCAGCCCCAGCATTTT
CDR3aa: CASNRDNNQPQHF
len: 13
abundance: NA
j_gene: TRBJ1-5
v_gene: TRBV2
d_gene: NA

CDR3nt: TGTGCCAGCAGTCGGGACAGTAACTATGGCTACACCTTC
CDR3aa: CASSRDSNYGYTF
len: 13
abundance: NA
j_gene: TRBJ1-2
v_gene: TRBV6-5
d_gene: TRBD1

CDR3nt: TGCGCCAGCAGCGGAACGAGCGGTCGCACTAGCACAGATACGCAGTATTTT
CDR3aa: CASSGTSGRTSTDTQYF
len: 17
abundance: NA
j_gene: TRBJ2-3
v_gene: TRBV5-1
d_gene: NA

CDR3nt: TGTGCCAGCAGCCGGAAGGGCTCTCAACCGGATGAGCAGTTCTTC
CDR3aa: CASSRKGSQPDEQFF
len: 15
abundance: NA
j_gene: TRBJ2-1
v_gene: TRBV3-1/TRBV3-2
d_gene: NA

CDR3nt: TGTGCCAGTGAGAAGCGGGAGGGCCTCCCCGGGGAGCTGTTTTTT
CDR3aa: CASEKREGLPGELFF
len: 15
abundance: NA
j_gene: TRBJ2-2
v_gene: TRBV6-5
d_gene: TRBD2

CDR3nt: TGTGCCAGCAGCAGCCGGGGCCCTTACAATGAGCAGTTCTTC
CDR3aa: CASSSRGPYNEQFF
len: 14
abundance: NA
j_gene: TRBJ2-1
v_gene: TRBV7-9
d_gene: NA

CDR3nt: TGTGCCAGTAGTATATCTATAGGAGGGCTTGCACTCCGGGACACAGATACGCAGTATTTT
CDR3aa: CASSISIGGLALRDTDTQYF
len: 20
abundance: NA
j_gene: TRBJ2-3
v_gene: TRBV19
d_gene: NA

CDR3nt: TGCGCCAGCAGCGGGGACAAGAACACTGAAGCTTTCTTT
CDR3aa: CASSGDKNTEAFF
len: 13
abundance: few
j_gene: TRBJ1-1
v_gene: TRBV10-1
d_gene: NA

CDR3nt: TGTGCCAGCAGCCAAGGACAGGGGGCGAGGGAGACCCAGTACTTC
CDR3aa: CASSQGQGARETQYF
len: 15
abundance: NA
j_gene: TRBJ2-5
v_gene: TRBV16
d_gene: TRBD1

CDR3nt: TGTGCCAGCAGCTTAACGGGAGACGCCTACAATGAGCAGTTCTTC
CDR3aa: CASSLTGDAYNEQFF
len: 15
abundance: NA
j_gene: TRBJ2-1
v_gene: TRBV7-3
d_gene: NA

CDR3nt: TGCGCCAGCAGCTTGGAGGTAGGGGTCGCCATGAACACTGAAGCTTTCTTT
CDR3aa: CASSLEVGVAMNTEAFF
len: 17
abundance: NA
j_gene: TRBJ1-1
v_gene: TRBV5-1
d_gene: NA

CDR3nt: TGTGCTAGCAGCTTAACCACAGGGGTCACAGATACGCAGTATTTT
CDR3aa: CASSLTTGVTDTQYF
len: 15
abundance: NA
j_gene: TRBJ2-3
v_gene: TRBV7-7
d_gene: TRBD1

CDR3nt: TGTGCCAGCAGCTTAGCTCCCACCTACGAGCAGTACTTC
CDR3aa: CASSLAPTYEQYF
len: 13
abundance: NA
j_gene: TRBJ2-7
v_gene: TRBV7-8
d_gene: NA

CDR3nt: TGTGCCAGCAGCTTGGGGACTACGGCAGATACGCAGTATTTT
CDR3aa: CASSLGTTADTQYF
len: 14
abundance: NA
j_gene: TRBJ2-3
v_gene: TRBV11-2
d_gene: TRBD2

CDR3nt: TGTGCCAGCAGCCAAATAAACACCATATATTTT
CDR3aa: CASSQINTIYF
len: 11
abundance: once
j_gene: TRBJ1-3
v_gene: TRBV28
d_gene: NA

CDR3nt: TGTGCCAGTAGTGCCCGGGACCGAATAGGTGGCTACACCTTC
CDR3aa: CASSARDRIGGYTF
len: 14
abundance: NA
j_gene: TRBJ1-2
v_gene: TRBV19
d_gene: NA

CDR3nt: TGTGCCACCAGTGATTGGGGACCTCGCGGGCAGTTCTTC
CDR3aa: CATSDWGPRGQFF
len: 13
abundance: NA
j_gene: TRBJ2-1
v_gene: TRBV24-1
d_gene: NA

CDR3nt: TGCGCCAGCAGCCAAGTAATGAGCACAGATACGCAGTATTTT
CDR3aa: CASSQVMSTDTQYF
len: 14
abundance: NA
j_gene: TRBJ2-3
v_gene: TRBV4-1
d_gene: NA

CDR3nt: TGTGCCAGCAGCCAATTCGCGGGGGTGACCTACAATGAGCAGTTCTTC
CDR3aa: CASSQFAGVTYNEQFF
len: 16
abundance: NA
j_gene: TRBJ2-1
v_gene: TRBV3-1/TRBV3-2
d_gene: TRBD2

CDR3nt: TGCGCCAGCAGCTTAAACACGGTGAACACTGAAGCTTTCTTT
CDR3aa: CASSLNTVNTEAFF
len: 14
abundance: once
j_gene: TRBJ1-1
v_gene: TRBV5-1
d_gene: NA

CDR3nt: TGTGCCAGCAGCTTAGACACCGTGGATGGCTACACCTTC
CDR3aa: CASSLDTVDGYTF
len: 13
abundance: NA
j_gene: TRBJ1-2
v_gene: TRBV7-9
d_gene: NA

CDR3nt: TGTGCCAGCAGGGACGAGCAGTACTTC
CDR3aa: CASRDEQYF
len: 9
abundance: NA
j_gene: TRBJ2-7
v_gene: TRBV11-3
d_gene: NA

CDR3nt: TGTGCCAGCCTGAATCAGGGGGCCGGGCGAGGCTACACCTTC
CDR3aa: CASLNQGAGRGYTF
len: 14
abundance: NA
j_gene: TRBJ1-2
v_gene: TRBV6-6
d_gene: TRBD1

CDR3nt: TGTGCCAGCAGTTTACCAGGGGCGGGAGGGCCTTGGGAGCAGTACTTC
CDR3aa: CASSLPGAGGPWEQYF
len: 16
abundance: NA
j_gene: TRBJ2-7
v_gene: TRBV28
d_gene: TRBD2

CDR3nt: TGCAGCGTGGAGGAGTTTAGGAACACTGAAGCTTTCTTT
CDR3aa: CSVEEFRNTEAFF
len: 13
abundance: NA
j_gene: TRBJ1-1
v_gene: TRBV29-1
d_gene: NA

CDR3nt: TGTGCCAGCAGCCCCGGCCTGTCGGGCACTGAAGCTTTCTTT
CDR3aa: CASSPGLSGTEAFF
len: 14
abundance: NA
j_gene: TRBJ1-1
v_gene: TRBV7-2
d_gene: NA

CDR3nt: TGTGCCACCAGCGGGACGGTGGGTACCGGGGAGCTGTTTTTT
CDR3aa: CATSGTVGTGELFF
len: 14
abundance: NA
j_gene: TRBJ2-2
v_gene: TRBV5-4
d_gene: TRBD2

CDR3nt: TGTGCCAGCAGCCAAGGTGGACCGTCCTCTGGAAACACCATATATTTT
CDR3aa: CASSQGGPSSGNTIYF
len: 16
abundance: NA
j_gene: TRBJ1-3
v_gene: TRBV3-1/TRBV3-2
d_gene: NA

CDR3nt: TGTGCCAGCAGCCAAGGCAGGTTGGATGGCTACACCTTC
CDR3aa: CASSQGRLDGYTF
len: 13
abundance: NA
j_gene: TRBJ1-2
v_gene: TRBV3-1/TRBV3-2
d_gene: NA

CDR3nt: TGTGCCAGCAGTATAGACAGGGATCGCTACGAGCAGTACTTC
CDR3aa: CASSIDRDRYEQYF
len: 14
abundance: NA
j_gene: TRBJ2-7
v_gene: TRBV27
d_gene: TRBD1

CDR3nt: TGTGCCAGCAGCCCTTCTAGCGGGAATTACGATGAGCAGTTCTTC
CDR3aa: CASSPSSGNYDEQFF
len: 15
abundance: NA
j_gene: TRBJ2-1
v_gene: TRBV27
d_gene: TRBD2

CDR3nt: TGTGCCATCAGTGAGTCGCTCCCCGGGGAGCTGTTTTTT
CDR3aa: CAISESLPGELFF
len: 13
abundance: NA
j_gene: TRBJ2-2
v_gene: TRBV10-3
d_gene: NA

CDR3nt: TGTGCCAGCAGCTTAAATTTCGGGGAAGCCTATGGCTACACCTTC
CDR3aa: CASSLNFGEAYGYTF
len: 15
abundance: large
j_gene: TRBJ1-2
v_gene: TRBV11-2
d_gene: NA

CDR3nt: TGTGCCAGCAGTTTCCTCACTTTGGGGAAGGCCTCTGGGGCCAACGTCCTGACTTTC
CDR3aa: CASSFLTLGKASGANVLTF
len: 19
abundance: NA
j_gene: TRBJ2-6
v_gene: TRBV27
d_gene: NA

CDR3nt: TGTGCCAGCAGCTCTGGACTAGCGGTGTACAATGAGCAGTTCTTC
CDR3aa: CASSSGLAVYNEQFF
len: 15
abundance: NA
j_gene: TRBJ2-1
v_gene: TRBV7-9
d_gene: TRBD2

CDR3nt: TGTGCCAGCAGTTTAAGGAGTTCAAGGAATAGGGGCAATCAGCCCCAGCATTTT
CDR3aa: CASSLRSSRNRGNQPQHF
len: 18
abundance: NA
j_gene: TRBJ1-5
v_gene: TRBV27
d_gene: NA

CDR3nt: TGTGCCAGCAGCTTGGGCGGGCTGGGGAATTCACCCCTCCACTTT
CDR3aa: CASSLGGLGNSPLHF
len: 15
abundance: NA
j_gene: TRBJ1-6
v_gene: TRBV7-3
d_gene: NA